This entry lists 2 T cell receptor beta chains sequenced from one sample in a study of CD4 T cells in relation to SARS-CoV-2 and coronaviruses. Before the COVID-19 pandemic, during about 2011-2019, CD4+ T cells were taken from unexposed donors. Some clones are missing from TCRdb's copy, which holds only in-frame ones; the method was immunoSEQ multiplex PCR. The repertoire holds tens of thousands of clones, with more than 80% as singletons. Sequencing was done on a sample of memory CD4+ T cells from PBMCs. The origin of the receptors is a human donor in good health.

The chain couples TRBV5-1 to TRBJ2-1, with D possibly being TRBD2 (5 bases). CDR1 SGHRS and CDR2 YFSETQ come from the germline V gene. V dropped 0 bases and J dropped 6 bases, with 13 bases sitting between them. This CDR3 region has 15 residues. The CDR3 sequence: CASSLAVGSVNEQFF. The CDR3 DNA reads TGCGCCAGCAGCTTGGCCGTTGGTAGCGTCAATGAGCAGTTCTTC.

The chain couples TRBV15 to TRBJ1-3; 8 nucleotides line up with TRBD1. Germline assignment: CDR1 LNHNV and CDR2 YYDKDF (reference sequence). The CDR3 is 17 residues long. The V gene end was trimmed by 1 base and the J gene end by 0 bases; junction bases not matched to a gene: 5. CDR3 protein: CATSRGQGATSGNTIYF. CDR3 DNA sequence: TGTGCCACCAGCAGAGGCCAGGGGGCAACCTCTGGAAACACCATATATTTT.